This T cell receptor (beta chain) stems from a study of T-cell memory formation after mild COVID-19. Overall study: TCR clusters were mostly donor specific. Study-level findings and limits: Researchers found some responding clones in pre-infection memory, a sign that cross-reactive memory joined. Clones that contracted from day 15 to 85 had balanced CD4/CD8; later expanders were CD4+ biased.

As concerns this clonotype: As yet, its antigen is unknown.

Constant-segment primers were used for 5'RACE, and the resulting TCR alpha and TCR beta cDNA libraries carried sample barcodes and UMIs. Using its own MiXCR run on the 5' RACE reads, TCRdb lists one record per CDR3 protein. The data hold 170,000 or so distinct CDR3 sequences, with 20% to 25% observed a single time. This CDR3 comprises 16 residues. With V trimmed by 5 bases and J by 4 bases, 8 bases remained unmatched. Germline V gives CDR1 SEHNR, CDR2 FQNEAQ (reference sequence). Sequencing was performed on PBMCs or a T cell subset sorted from them (not recorded which). The rearrangement uses TRBV7-9 and TRBJ2-3, with 11 bases aligning to TRBD1. The clonotype was recovered from an adult woman who had mild COVID-19 (a few samples of this study predate the infection). Cell type and time point are not known. The CDR3 sequence: CASSPGTGGESDTQYF. Here the CDR3 DNA reads TGTGCCAGCAGCCCAGGGACAGGGGGAGAATCAGATACGCAGTATTTT.